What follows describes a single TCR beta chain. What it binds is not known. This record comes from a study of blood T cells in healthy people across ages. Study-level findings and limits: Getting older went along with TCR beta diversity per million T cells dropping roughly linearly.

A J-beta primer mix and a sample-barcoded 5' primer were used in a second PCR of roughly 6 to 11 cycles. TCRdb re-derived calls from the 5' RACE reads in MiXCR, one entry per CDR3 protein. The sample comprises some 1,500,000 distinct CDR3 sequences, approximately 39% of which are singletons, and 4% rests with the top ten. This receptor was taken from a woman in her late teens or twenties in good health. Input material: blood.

The CDR3 spells CASSFPDEKGRYEQYF. The CDR3 nucleotides are TGCGCCAGCAGCTTCCCTGATGAGAAGGGCCGGTACGAGCAGTACTTC. V and J are TRBV5-1 and TRBJ2-7; D is uncertain. CDR1 and CDR2 from the germline V gene are SGHRS and YFSETQ. CDR3 length: 16 amino acids. The V gene lost 2 bases and the J gene lost 4 bases, with 19 bases spanning the gap.